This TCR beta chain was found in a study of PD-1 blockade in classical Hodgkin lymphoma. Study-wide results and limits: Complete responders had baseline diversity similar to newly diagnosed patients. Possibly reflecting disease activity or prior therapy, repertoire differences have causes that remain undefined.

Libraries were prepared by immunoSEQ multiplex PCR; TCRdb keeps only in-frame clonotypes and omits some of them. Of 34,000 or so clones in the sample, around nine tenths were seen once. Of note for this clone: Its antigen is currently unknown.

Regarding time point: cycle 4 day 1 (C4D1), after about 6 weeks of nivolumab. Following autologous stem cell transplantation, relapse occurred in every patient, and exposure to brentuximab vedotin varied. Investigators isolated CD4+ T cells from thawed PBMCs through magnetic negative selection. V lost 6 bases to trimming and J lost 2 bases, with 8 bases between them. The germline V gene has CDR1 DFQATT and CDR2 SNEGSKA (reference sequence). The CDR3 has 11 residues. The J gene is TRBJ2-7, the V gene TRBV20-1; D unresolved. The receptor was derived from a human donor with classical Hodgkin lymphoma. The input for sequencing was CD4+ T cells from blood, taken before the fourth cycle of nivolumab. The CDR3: CSADGPYEQYF. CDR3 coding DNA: TGCAGTGCAGACGGACCCTACGAGCAGTACTTC.